The rows below give T cell receptor beta chains drawn from one sample of a study of blood T cell repertoires in COVID-19. Profiling relied on immunoSEQ multiplex PCR, and the TCRdb table lists in-frame clones only, not all of them. The repertoire holds 55,000 to 70,000 clones, with approximately 82% as singletons. The sequenced sample consisted of peripheral blood. All receptors derive from a woman older than 75 with acute or convalescent COVID-19. Both conserved end residues are part of each CDR3. D genes are given only for firm matches. Clone size is not always given. Where it is, it says once, few, many or a class for expanded clones.

D: TRBD1
J: TRBJ2-1
size: -
V: TRBV5-4
DNA: TGTGCCAGCAGCCAAGAAGGGGGCGGTAGTTACAATGAGCAGTTCTTC
CDR3: CASSQEGGGSYNEQFF

D: -
J: TRBJ1-2
size: -
V: TRBV3-1/TRBV3-2
DNA: TGTGCCAGCAGCCCCGTGACGGGGTCTCCGGGAGGAGGCTACACCTTC
CDR3: CASSPVTGSPGGGYTF

D: -
J: TRBJ1-1
size: -
V: TRBV6-5
DNA: TGTGCCAGCAGCCAAACAGGGACCGACACTGAAGCTTTCTTT
CDR3: CASSQTGTDTEAFF

D: TRBD1
J: TRBJ2-1
size: -
V: TRBV29-1
DNA: TGCAGCCTGAAGATCGGGACAGCATACAATGAGCAGTTCTTC
CDR3: CSLKIGTAYNEQFF

D: -
J: TRBJ2-1
size: -
V: TRBV11-3
DNA: TGTGCCAGCAGCTCCCGTAGCGGCGGTGAGCAGTTCTTC
CDR3: CASSSRSGGEQFF

D: -
J: TRBJ2-7
size: -
V: TRBV5-1
DNA: TGCGCCAGCAGCTTGGGGGGCGGGGTTCGGGAGCAGTACTTC
CDR3: CASSLGGGVREQYF

D: TRBD2
J: TRBJ2-2
size: once
V: TRBV7-3
DNA: TGTGCCAGCAGCTTAAGGGGGGGAAACACCGGGGAGCTGTTTTTT
CDR3: CASSLRGGNTGELFF

D: -
J: TRBJ2-2
size: once
V: TRBV10-2
DNA: TGCGCCAGCAGTGAGTTCGCGAGGACCGGGGAGCTGTTTTTT
CDR3: CASSEFARTGELFF

D: TRBD1
J: TRBJ2-1
size: -
V: TRBV6-2/TRBV6-3
DNA: TGTGCCAGCAGTTACTCGACAGGGAGACCCTACAATGAGCAGTTCTTC
CDR3: CASSYSTGRPYNEQFF

D: -
J: TRBJ1-3
size: -
V: TRBV28
DNA: TGTGCCAGCAGTTTATTCGGGGGACCCTCTGGAAACACCATATATTTT
CDR3: CASSLFGGPSGNTIYF

D: TRBD1
J: TRBJ2-5
size: -
V: TRBV4-3
DNA: TGCGCCAGCAGCCAAGATCGGGGACAGGGGGTGGAGACCCAGTACTTC
CDR3: CASSQDRGQGVETQYF

D: TRBD1
J: TRBJ2-7
size: -
V: TRBV14
DNA: TGTGCCAGCAGCGACCCGATTCGGGACAGGGACGAGCAGTACTTC
CDR3: CASSDPIRDRDEQYF

D: TRBD2
J: TRBJ2-5
size: -
V: TRBV7-2
DNA: TGTGCCAGCAGCCTAGCGGGGGGGCTGGAGACCCAGTACTTC
CDR3: CASSLAGGLETQYF

D: -
J: TRBJ1-5
size: -
V: TRBV19
DNA: TGTGCCAGTAGTACCTACGGGGATTGGGAGCCCCAGCATTTT
CDR3: CASSTYGDWEPQHF

D: -
J: TRBJ1-1
size: once
V: TRBV28
DNA: TGTGCCAGCAGTTTATCCAGATTCTACACTGAAGCTTTCTTT
CDR3: CASSLSRFYTEAFF

D: -
J: TRBJ2-7
size: -
V: TRBV28
DNA: TGTGCCAGCAGTTTTATCTCTCGGGAGCAGTACTTC
CDR3: CASSFISREQYF

D: TRBD1
J: TRBJ1-1
size: -
V: TRBV7-8
DNA: TGTGCCAGCACCAGGACAGGGAACACTGAAGCTTTCTTT
CDR3: CASTRTGNTEAFF

D: TRBD1
J: TRBJ1-6
size: few
V: TRBV5-1
DNA: TGCGCCAGCAGCTTTGGCCAGGGGGATTCCTCACCCCTCCACTTT
CDR3: CASSFGQGDSSPLHF

D: TRBD2
J: TRBJ2-7
size: few
V: TRBV29-1
DNA: TGCAGCGTCGGGACTAGCGGGGGCACCTACGAGCAGTACTTC
CDR3: CSVGTSGGTYEQYF

D: -
J: TRBJ2-1
size: few
V: TRBV20-1
DNA: TGCAGTGCTAGTACGCATGGGGGCGGGAGCTTCCACAATGAGCAGTTCTTC
CDR3: CSASTHGGGSFHNEQFF

D: -
J: TRBJ2-1
size: -
V: TRBV3-1/TRBV3-2
DNA: TGTGCCAGCAGCCAGTTCGGGAATGAGCAGTTCTTC
CDR3: CASSQFGNEQFF

D: TRBD1
J: TRBJ1-3
size: -
V: TRBV19
DNA: TGTGCCACATCGGACAGGGGTTTTACTGGAAACACCATATATTTT
CDR3: CATSDRGFTGNTIYF

D: TRBD2
J: TRBJ2-6
size: -
V: TRBV13
DNA: TGTGCCTCGGGGGGTGGGGCCAACGTCCTGACTTTC
CDR3: CASGGGANVLTF

D: -
J: TRBJ1-5
size: -
V: TRBV6-5
DNA: TGTGCCAGCAGGCGGACAGAAAATCAGCCCCAGCATTTT
CDR3: CASRRTENQPQHF

D: -
J: TRBJ1-3
size: -
V: TRBV9
DNA: TGTGCCAGCAGCGTCGGACAGGGAAACACCATATATTTT
CDR3: CASSVGQGNTIYF

D: -
J: TRBJ2-5
size: -
V: TRBV6-5
DNA: TGTGCCAGCAGGGACTCCGCGGGGCCCCAGTACTTC
CDR3: CASRDSAGPQYF

D: TRBD1
J: TRBJ1-1
size: once
V: TRBV9
DNA: TGTGCCAGCAGCGTTCAGACAGGGGGCATGAACACTGAAGCTTTCTTT
CDR3: CASSVQTGGMNTEAFF

D: -
J: TRBJ2-5
size: -
V: TRBV5-1
DNA: TGCGCCAGCAGCTTGGCGGAGGGTTATGAGACCCAGTACTTC
CDR3: CASSLAEGYETQYF